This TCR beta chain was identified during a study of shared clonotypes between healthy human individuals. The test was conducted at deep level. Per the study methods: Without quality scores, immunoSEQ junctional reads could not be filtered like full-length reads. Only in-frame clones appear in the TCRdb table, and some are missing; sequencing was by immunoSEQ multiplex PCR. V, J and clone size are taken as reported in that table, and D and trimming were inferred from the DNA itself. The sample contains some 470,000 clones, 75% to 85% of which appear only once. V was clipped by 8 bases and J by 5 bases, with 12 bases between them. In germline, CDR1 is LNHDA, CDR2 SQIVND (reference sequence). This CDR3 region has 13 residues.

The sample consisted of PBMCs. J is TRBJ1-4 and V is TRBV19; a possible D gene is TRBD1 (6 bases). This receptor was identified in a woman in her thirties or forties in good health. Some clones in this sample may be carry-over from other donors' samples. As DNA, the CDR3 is TGTGCCAGTTCAAGACAGGCGAATGAAAAACTGTTTTTT. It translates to CASSRQANEKLFF.